One and the same sample provided the 4 T cell receptor beta chains below, sequenced in a study of shared clonotypes between healthy human individuals. TCRdb keeps only in-frame clones here, not all; method: immunoSEQ multiplex PCR. The repertoire includes about a million clones, about 80% of them detected once, and approximately 1.5% sits in the top ten. The sample was memory CD4+ T cells sorted from blood. Sample subset: CD45RA-negative fraction. All receptors derive from a man aged 18-30 years in good health.

This chain connects TRBV6-5 to TRBJ2-5, with D perhaps given as TRBD1 or TRBD2 (5 bases each). From germline, CDR1 is MNHEY and CDR2 SVGAGI. The V end lost 5 bases, the J end lost 5 bases, and 18 bases lay between the germline ends. The CDR3 loop spans 15 amino acids. The CDR3 protein is CASSPPLGVGETQYF. CDR3 sequence (DNA): TGTGCCAGCAGTCCCCCCCTGGGGGTAGGTGAGACCCAGTACTTC.

As regards this clone: The likely explanation is a read error, given a far larger clone one base away. This sample also contains other DNA sequences that code for the same CDR3. This sequence joins TRBV7-9 and TRBJ2-3; D remains unclear. From germline, CDR1 is SEHNR and CDR2 FQNEAQ (reference sequence). Between the trimmed V and J ends, which lost 5 bases and 3 bases, there was a span of 3 bases. CDR3 length equals 11 residues. The CDR3 sequence is CASSLTDTQYF. CDR3 DNA sequence: TGTGCCAGCAGCCTTACAGATACGCAGTATTTT. The full variable domain, its missing parts supplied by reference TRBV7-9 and TRBJ2-3, is DTGVSQNPRHKITKRGQNVTFRCDPISEHNRLYWYRQTLGQGPEFLTYFQNEAQLEKSRLLSDRFSAERPKGSFSTLEIQRTEQGDSAMYLCASSLTDTQYFGPGTRLTVL.

This rearrangement joins TRBV11-3 to TRBJ2-2; possibly TRBD1 or TRBD2 for D (5 bases each). Trimming left V 1 base short and J 1 base short, with 7 bases between. CDR3 length equals 15 residues. Germline V lookup: CDR1 SGHNT, CDR2 YENEEA. This chain's CDR3 is CASSLGGKNTGELFF. The CDR3 region has the DNA TGTGCCAGCAGCTTAGGGGGGAAGAACACCGGGGAGCTGTTTTTT.

This clone occurred a few times. This chain joins TRBV28 and TRBJ2-7, with D possibly being TRBD2 (5 bases). Trimming stripped 10 bases from V and 0 bases from J, with 13 bases between. Germline values: CDR1 MDHEN, CDR2 SYDVKM. The CDR3 is made up of 13 amino acids. CDR3 in amino acids: CATLLGSSYEQYF. CDR3 DNA: TGTGCCACCCTCCTGGGGAGCTCCTACGAGCAGTACTTC.